A selection of T cell receptor beta chains follows, all from one sample in a study of T cells in Graves' hyperthyroidism and ophthalmopathy. From the multiplex PCR reads, TCRdb called clonotypes with MiXCR, one entry per CDR3 protein. Here the sample spans roughly 740,000 distinct CDR3 sequences, about a sixth being singletons. Sequenced material: blood. The receptor set was obtained from a man aged 18 to 30 with Graves' hyperthyroidism. Both conserved end residues are part of each CDR3. The order of the fields is V gene, clone size, CDR3 length, D gene, J gene, CDR3 DNA, CDR3 protein. A D gene is named only where the DNA matches it firmly. Clone size is stated in some rows and not others, as once, few, many or a class when expanded.

V gene: TRBV29-1
clone size: few
CDR3 length: 15
D gene: TRBD2
J gene: TRBJ2-1
CDR3 DNA: TGCAGCGTTGGTCTGACTAGCGGGAGTCAAGGAGAGCAGTTCTTC
CDR3 protein: CSVGLTSGSQGEQFF

V gene: TRBV25-1
clone size: -
CDR3 length: 17
D gene: TRBD2
J gene: TRBJ2-6
CDR3 DNA: TGTGCCAGCAGGGGAGGGAGGCGAGGCTCTGGGGCCAACGTCCTGACTTTC
CDR3 protein: CASRGGRRGSGANVLTF

V gene: TRBV10-3
clone size: few
CDR3 length: 13
D gene: TRBD2
J gene: TRBJ2-7
CDR3 DNA: TGTGCCATCAGTGATAGCGGGAGCTACGAGCAGTACTTC
CDR3 protein: CAISDSGSYEQYF

V gene: TRBV20-1
clone size: -
CDR3 length: 14
D gene: -
J gene: TRBJ2-3
CDR3 DNA: TGCAGTGCGCGGGACTACATAGGGGGATATACGCAGTATTTT
CDR3 protein: CSARDYIGGYTQYF

V gene: TRBV5-1
clone size: few
CDR3 length: 15
D gene: -
J gene: TRBJ2-1
CDR3 DNA: TGCGCCAGCAGCTCGGCGACTGGGGGAGAGGATGAGCAGTTCTTC
CDR3 protein: CASSSATGGEDEQFF

V gene: TRBV28
clone size: many
CDR3 length: 13
D gene: TRBD1
J gene: TRBJ1-1
CDR3 DNA: TGTGCCACCCGACAGGGACAGAACACTGAAGCTTTCTTT
CDR3 protein: CATRQGQNTEAFF

V gene: TRBV7-9
clone size: -
CDR3 length: 14
D gene: -
J gene: TRBJ1-2
CDR3 DNA: TGTGCCAGCAGCCCCTCGGGGAGGAACTATGGCTACACCTTC
CDR3 protein: CASSPSGRNYGYTF

V gene: TRBV7-9
clone size: many
CDR3 length: 13
D gene: -
J gene: TRBJ2-5
CDR3 DNA: TGTGCCAGCAGCTTAAATCCAGGGGAGACCCAGTACTTC
CDR3 protein: CASSLNPGETQYF

V gene: TRBV5-1
clone size: few
CDR3 length: 18
D gene: -
J gene: TRBJ2-6
CDR3 DNA: TGCGCCAGCAGCTTGGCACGGGGAAGGGACTCTGGGGCCAACGTCCTGACTTTC
CDR3 protein: CASSLARGRDSGANVLTF

V gene: TRBV28
clone size: many
CDR3 length: 16
D gene: TRBD2
J gene: TRBJ2-3
CDR3 DNA: TGTGCCAGCAGTGGGGGGGGACTAGCGATCGCAGATACGCAGTATTTT
CDR3 protein: CASSGGGLAIADTQYF

V gene: TRBV30
clone size: many
CDR3 length: 15
D gene: -
J gene: TRBJ2-7
CDR3 DNA: TGTGCCTGGAGTTACGGACAGCCCAGCTCCTACGAGCAGTACTTC
CDR3 protein: CAWSYGQPSSYEQYF

V gene: TRBV30
clone size: -
CDR3 length: 14
D gene: -
J gene: TRBJ2-3
CDR3 DNA: TGTGCCTGGAGTGTACTAGGAGTGGTCGATACGCAGTATTTT
CDR3 protein: CAWSVLGVVDTQYF

V gene: TRBV28
clone size: many
CDR3 length: 15
D gene: -
J gene: TRBJ2-7
CDR3 DNA: TGTGCCAGCAGTTTACACAGCGTGGCCTCCTACGAGCAGTACTTC
CDR3 protein: CASSLHSVASYEQYF

V gene: TRBV11-1
clone size: many
CDR3 length: 14
D gene: -
J gene: TRBJ2-3
CDR3 DNA: TGTGCCAGCAGCTCCAGCCCGGGGGCAGATACGCAGTATTTT
CDR3 protein: CASSSSPGADTQYF

V gene: TRBV2
clone size: few
CDR3 length: 13
D gene: -
J gene: TRBJ2-5
CDR3 DNA: TGTGCCAGCAGTGGGTTCGGCAAAGAGACCCAGTACTTC
CDR3 protein: CASSGFGKETQYF

V gene: TRBV6-2/TRBV6-3
clone size: -
CDR3 length: 12
D gene: -
J gene: TRBJ1-5
CDR3 DNA: TGTGCCAGCAAGGGCGAAGATCAGCCCCAGCATTTT
CDR3 protein: CASKGEDQPQHF

V gene: TRBV3-1
clone size: -
CDR3 length: 16
D gene: TRBD1
J gene: TRBJ2-5
CDR3 DNA: TGTGCCAGCAGCCCGAGACAGGGTGTGGGACAAGAGACCCAGTACTTC
CDR3 protein: CASSPRQGVGQETQYF

V gene: TRBV5-1
clone size: many
CDR3 length: 13
D gene: -
J gene: TRBJ2-5
CDR3 DNA: TGTGCCAGCAGCTTTGGTAGGGGAGAGACCCAGTACTTC
CDR3 protein: CASSFGRGETQYF